These 32 T cell receptor beta chains originate from one sample sequenced in a study of blood T cell repertoires in COVID-19. Clones were read by immunoSEQ multiplex PCR, and TCRdb kept only the in-frame ones, dropping some. The sample holds approximately 68,000 clones, roughly three quarters seen once. Sequenced material: peripheral blood. These receptors were obtained from a woman in her forties or fifties with acute or convalescent COVID-19.

This clone was detected only a few times. The V call is TRBV29-1, the J call TRBJ1-6, with 7 bases fitting TRBD1. CDR1 and CDR2 from the germline V gene are SQVTM and ANQGSEA. This CDR3 is built from 13 residues. V was pared by 7 bases and J by 6 bases, with 6 bases of the junction left unmatched. Here the CDR3 reads CSGLGGPNSPLHF. CDR3 sequence (DNA): TGCAGCGGACTAGGGGGCCCTAATTCACCCCTCCACTTT. Full variable domain (rest looked up from reference TRBV29-1 and TRBJ1-6): SAVISQKPSRDICQRGTSLTIQCQVDSQVTMMFWYRQQPGQSLTLIATANQGSEATYESGFVIDKFPISRPNLTFSTLTVSNMSPEDSSIYLCSGLGGPNSPLHFGNGTRLTVT.

V is TRBV30 and J is TRBJ1-2; D is unresolved. The germline V gene has CDR1 GTSNPN and CDR2 SVGIG (reference sequence). The CDR3 is 15 amino acids. The germline V and J ends were trimmed by 5 bases and 4 bases, with 20 bases remaining between them. The CDR3 region is CAWLLFKPPRYGYTF. The CDR3 DNA reads TGTGCCTGGCTCCTCTTTAAGCCTCCGCGCTATGGCTACACCTTC.

This chain links TRBV28 with TRBJ1-5, with 7 bases identical to TRBD1. Germline-derived CDR1 and CDR2 are MDHEN and SYDVKM. The CDR3 runs 16 residues. The ends lost 1 base at V and 0 bases at J; junction bases unmatched: 3. Here the CDR3 reads CASSLLAGGSNQPQHF. CDR3 coding DNA: TGTGCCAGCAGTTTATTAGCAGGGGGTAGCAATCAGCCCCAGCATTTT.

This clone has more than one count but fewer than ten. This rearrangement joins TRBV29-1 to TRBJ2-7; TRBD1 might be the D (5 bases). The CDR3 has 11 amino acids. Germline values: CDR1 SQVTM, CDR2 ANQGSEA. V dropped 4 bases and J dropped 3 bases, with 7 bases sitting between them. The CDR3 DNA is TGCAGCGTTGGGGGCGGCTACGAGCAGTACTTC. Translated: CSVGGGYEQYF.

J is TRBJ1-1 and V is TRBV18, with TRBD1 matching 7 bases. Trimming at V came to 3 bases and at J to 1 base, leaving 8 bases not matched to a gene. The germline V gene has CDR1 KGHSH and CDR2 LQKENI. This CDR3 has 16 residues. This chain's CDR3 is CASSPDAGQSNTEAFF. Here the CDR3 DNA reads TGTGCCAGCTCACCGGACGCGGGACAGTCGAACACTGAAGCTTTCTTT.

This clone was seen a few times. CDR3 sequence (DNA): TGTGCCAGCAGCGTTCGGGACAGGGATTCCTACGAGCAGTACTTC. Protein sequence: CASSVRDRDSYEQYF. This chain joins TRBV7-8 and TRBJ2-7; 9 nucleotides line up with TRBD1. CDR3 length equals 15 residues. Per the germline V gene, CDR1 is SGHVS and CDR2 is FQNEAQ. Trimming cost V 5 bases and J 1 base; bases outside gene matches: 6.

This clone was counted only a few times. J is TRBJ2-7 and V is TRBV6-5, with a weak D call TRBD1 (6 bases). Germline-derived CDR1 and CDR2 are MNHEY and SVGAGI. With 0 bases removed from V and 2 bases from J, the gap between germline ends came to 11 bases. This CDR3 has 15 amino acids. CDR3 residues: CASSYSYRDTYEQYF. As DNA, the CDR3 is TGTGCCAGCAGTTACTCTTACAGGGACACCTACGAGCAGTACTTC.

The chain is built from TRBV5-4 and TRBJ1-1; the D gene is possibly TRBD1 (5 bases). Germline CDR1 is SGHNT and CDR2 is YYREEE (reference sequence). There are 14 residues in the CDR3. With 0 bases removed from V and 3 bases from J, the gap between germline ends came to 9 bases. Written as DNA, the CDR3 is TGTGCCAGCAGCTTGGGGCAGGGTTACACTGAAGCTTTCTTT. Translating gives CASSLGQGYTEAFF.

This chain links TRBV18 with TRBJ2-3, with D perhaps matching TRBD1 (5 bases). From germline, CDR1 is KGHSH and CDR2 LQKENI. This CDR3 is 13 amino acids long. Trimming took off 0 bases at V and 4 bases at J, with 5 bases between the two ends. The CDR3 nucleotides read TGTGCCAGCTCACCACCAGGGGCAGATACGCAGTATTTT. This gives the protein CASSPPGADTQYF.

The rearrangement joins TRBV7-8 to TRBJ2-2; 9 bases are shared with TRBD1. The V gene's germline CDR1 is SGHVS and CDR2 FQNEAQ. V dropped 6 bases and J dropped 6; count of bases not matched to a gene: 11. The CDR3 covers 16 residues. The CDR3 coding sequence is TGTGCCAGCAGTAATGACAGGGGGACAGTCGCCGGGGAGCTGTTTTTT. As protein: CASSNDRGTVAGELFF.

The CDR3 reads CASGLVPGTGPYEQYF. The CDR3 DNA reads as TGTGCTAGTGGTTTGGTCCCGGGGACAGGTCCCTACGAGCAGTACTTC. The V call is TRBV12-5, the J call TRBJ2-7; 8 bases match TRBD1. The V and J ends lost 0 bases and 2 bases, in that order; junction bases with no gene match: 6. This CDR3 contains 16 residues. CDR1 is LGHNT and CDR2 is FRNRAP in the germline V gene.

This clone was counted a few times. V is TRBV10-2 and J is TRBJ1-5; the D is unclear. V lost 0 bases and J lost 4, with 7 bases in between. The CDR3 sequence is 14 residues long. Germline loops: CDR1 WSHSY, CDR2 SAAADI. CDR3 region: CASSESGRNQPQHF. CDR3 DNA sequence: TGCGCCAGCAGTGAGTCGGGCAGGAATCAGCCCCAGCATTTT.

The chain is built from TRBV6-6 and TRBJ2-7, with D maybe TRBD2 (5 bases). V was trimmed by 2 bases and J by 3 bases, leaving 14 bases between them. Germline V gives CDR1 MNHNY, CDR2 SVGAGI (reference sequence). This CDR3 is built from 15 residues. CDR3 nucleotide sequence: TGTGCCAGCAGTTACCTCGGTAGCGTAAGCTACGAGCAGTACTTC. Encoded protein: CASSYLGSVSYEQYF.

The chain combines TRBV3-1 (or the pseudogene TRBV3-2) with TRBJ2-5, with D perhaps matching TRBD2 (5 bases). This CDR3 is built from 13 residues. Between the trimmed V and J ends, which lost 2 bases and 3 bases, there was a span of 7 bases. CDR1 LGHDT and CDR2 YNNKEL come from the germline V gene (reference sequence). CDR3 bases: TGTGCCAGCAGCCAATTACTAGAAGAGACCCAGTACTTC. This translates into CASSQLLEETQYF.

This rearrangement joins TRBV7-9 to TRBJ1-2; 9 bases agree with TRBD1. V lost 4 bases to trimming and J lost 8 bases; unmatched junction nucleotides: 14. The germline V gene encodes CDR1 SEHNR and CDR2 FQNEAQ (reference sequence). The CDR3 covers 16 residues. The DNA of the CDR3 is TGTGCCAGCAGCTCGCCGCCGGGACAGGGAGCACGGGGCTACACCTTC. Its protein is CASSSPPGQGARGYTF.

This clone was seen only a few times. This chain joins TRBV28 and TRBJ1-4; TRBD1 matches 7 bases. Unmatched junction bases numbered 17, after V lost 3 bases and J lost 7 bases. There are 18 residues in the CDR3. Germline V gene sequence: CDR1 MDHEN, CDR2 SYDVKM. The CDR3: CASSFSTGTRGLGEKLFF. CDR3 bases: TGTGCCAGCAGTTTTTCGACAGGGACAAGGGGTTTGGGTGAAAAACTGTTTTTT.

As DNA, the CDR3 is TGCGCCAGCAGCCTCGAGATCCAGACTAGCGGGAGCCCCCTTTCCTACAATGAGCAGTTCTTC. Amino acid sequence: CASSLEIQTSGSPLSYNEQFF. V usage is TRBV4-3 and J usage is TRBJ2-1; 12 nucleotides match TRBD2. J gave up 1 base and V 4 bases, and 17 bases lay outside the gene matches. This CDR3 has 21 amino acids. Germline V lookup: CDR1 LGHNA, CDR2 YSLEER.

The chain uses TRBV9 and TRBJ1-3; unclear D gene. Trimming removed 0 bases from V and 2 bases from J, with 9 bases in between. The germline V gene encodes CDR1 SGDLS and CDR2 YYNGEE. The CDR3 consists of 15 residues. Written as DNA, the CDR3 is TGTGCCAGCAGCGTAGATGGAGGGACTGGAAACACCATATATTTT. Translating gives CASSVDGGTGNTIYF.

The J gene is TRBJ2-3, the V gene TRBV4-3; no reliable D call. Trimming took 1 base from V and 0 from J, leaving 11 bases between them. This CDR3 contains 16 residues. Germline V lookup: CDR1 LGHNA, CDR2 YSLEER. The DNA of the CDR3 is TGCGCCAGCAGCCAAGTCAGCGAATCTAGCACAGATACGCAGTATTTT. This sequence encodes CASSQVSESSTDTQYF.

The V gene is TRBV18, the J gene TRBJ1-5; 11 bases are shared with TRBD1. Germline V gives CDR1 KGHSH, CDR2 LQKENI. J was trimmed by 1 base and V by 1 base; bases with no gene match: 6. This CDR3 is built from 18 residues. The CDR3 DNA follows: TGTGCCAGCTCACCACGGACAGGGGGCAGCTCGAGCAATCAGCCCCAGCATTTT. As protein: CASSPRTGGSSSNQPQHF.

This chain connects TRBV2 to TRBJ2-7; tentative D call: TRBD1 (6 bases). Trimming removed 3 bases from V and 3 bases from J, with 9 bases in between. The CDR3 totals 13 residues. Per the germline V gene, CDR1 is SNHLY and CDR2 is FYNNEI. The CDR3, as DNA: TGTGCCAGCAGTGAGGAGACAGGCTACGAGCAGTACTTC. This gives the protein CASSEETGYEQYF.

This clone was seen just once. CDR3 in DNA: TGTGCCAGCATACTACAGGGGGGGAAGCAAGAGACCCAGTACTTC. Amino acid sequence: CASILQGGKQETQYF. The J gene is TRBJ2-5, the V gene TRBV2; tentative D call: TRBD1 (8 bases). V was clipped by 7 bases and J by 2 bases, with 17 bases between them. Germline CDR1 SNHLY, CDR2 FYNNEI. The CDR3 is 15 residues long.

The chain joins TRBV28 to TRBJ2-4; tentatively, D is TRBD2 (7 bases). From germline, CDR1 is MDHEN and CDR2 SYDVKM. The CDR3 is made up of 17 amino acids. Trimming removed 5 bases from V and 2 bases from J, with 19 bases in between. CDR3 sequence (DNA): TGTGCCAGCAGTCTCAAGGGGGGGGATACGTCCAAAAACATTCAGTACTTC. This codes for CASSLKGGDTSKNIQYF.

The chain recombines TRBV7-9 with TRBJ1-2; maybe TRBD1 (6 bases). The CDR3 covers 16 residues. From germline, CDR1 is SEHNR and CDR2 FQNEAQ (reference sequence). V was shortened by 5 bases and J by 0 bases, with 16 bases between the two germline ends. CDR3: CASSPTGTFTNYGYTF. The CDR3 nucleotides read TGTGCCAGCAGCCCAACGGGGACATTCACTAACTATGGCTACACCTTC.

The chain employs TRBV6-2 or TRBV6-3 and TRBJ1-1; TRBD1 might be the D (5 bases). V lost 5 bases, J lost 5 bases, and 15 bases lay in between. The CDR3 has 14 residues. Germline CDR1 is MNHEY and CDR2 is SVGEGT. In DNA, the CDR3 is TGTGCCAGCAGTCATTCGGGGGGAGGGACTGAAGCTTTCTTT. Protein product: CASSHSGGGTEAFF.

V and J are TRBV7-2 and TRBJ1-1, with D possibly TRBD1 on 5 matching bases. V gave up 6 bases and J gave up 1 base, with 12 bases separating them. Germline V gene lookup returns CDR1 SGHTA and CDR2 FQGNSA. The CDR3 totals 14 residues. This chain's CDR3 is CASSFGRGNTEAFF. The CDR3 DNA follows: TGTGCCAGCAGTTTCGGGAGGGGGAACACTGAAGCTTTCTTT.

The chain has TRBV5-1 and TRBJ2-5; D not certain. Trimming removed 4 bases from V and 4 bases from J, with 8 bases in between. The CDR3 contains 12 residues. The germline CDR1 and CDR2 sequences are SGHRS and YFSETQ. The chain's CDR3 is CASSEPGETQYF. CDR3 bases: TGCGCCAGCAGCGAACCGGGAGAGACCCAGTACTTC.

J is TRBJ1-1 and V is TRBV11-2; 10 positions agree with TRBD1. The junction had 12 bases not matched to a gene; V was cut back by 3 bases and J by 5 bases. Per germline, CDR1 SGHAT and CDR2 FQNNGV. The CDR3 runs to 17 residues. CDR3 residues: CASSFLRTGGSFTEAFF. CDR3 in DNA: TGTGCCAGCAGCTTTCTAAGGACAGGGGGAAGTTTTACTGAAGCTTTCTTT.

This rearrangement joins TRBV28 to TRBJ2-1; 7 bases are shared with TRBD1. After removal of 3 bases from V and 2 bases from J, the junction contained 7 bases not matched to a gene. The CDR3 is made up of 16 amino acids. Germline assignment: CDR1 MDHEN and CDR2 SYDVKM. Here the CDR3 reads CASSFLRDSAYNEQFF. Written as DNA, the CDR3 is TGTGCCAGCAGTTTTTTGAGGGACAGCGCCTACAATGAGCAGTTCTTC.

The chain is built from TRBV4-3 and TRBJ1-1; 7 nucleotides agree with TRBD1. Per the germline V gene, CDR1 is LGHNA and CDR2 is YSLEER. The CDR3 is 15 residues long. The V segment lost 0 bases and the J segment 5 bases; nucleotides outside the gene matches: 6. The CDR3 is CASSQEYRGYTEAFF. CDR3 nucleotide sequence: TGCGCCAGCAGCCAAGAGTACAGGGGATATACTGAAGCTTTCTTT.

This clone was detected only a few times. V gene TRBV6-1 combines with J gene TRBJ1-2; D remains ambiguous. CDR1 and CDR2 (germline): MNHNS, SASEGT. Trimming took off 0 bases at V and 8 bases at J, with 10 bases between the two ends. This CDR3 comprises 13 residues. Here the CDR3 DNA reads TGTGCCAGCAGTGAAGCGGGCCCTTTAGGCTACACCTTC. Translation gives CASSEAGPLGYTF.

This clone occurred once. Its ends do not fully match the called genes, so a read error is possible. This rearrangement joins TRBV19 to TRBJ2-7, with D unclear. From germline, CDR1 is LNHDA and CDR2 SQIVND (reference sequence). The CDR3 loop spans 12 amino acids. The CDR3 protein is CASSLDGYEQYF. The CDR3 DNA reads as TGTGCCAGTAGTCTAGACGGCTACGAGCAGTACTTC. Supplemented by reference TRBV19 and TRBJ2-7, the full variable domain reads DGGITQSPKYLFRKEGQNVTLSCEQNLNHDAMYWYRQDPGQGLRLIYYSQIVNDFQKGDIAEGYSVSREKKESFPLTVTSAQKNPTAFYLCASSLDGYEQYFGPGTRLTVT.